Listed below are T cell receptor beta chains from one sample, sequenced in a study of cytomegalovirus exposure and HLA in healthy donors. Using immunoSEQ multiplex PCR, the repertoire was profiled, and TCRdb retains in-frame clones only, with some absent. The sample consists of 50,000 to 65,000 clones, roughly 84% of them appearing once. Sequencing used PBMCs. Source of these receptors: a woman between 18 and 30 years old in good health and CMV-seronegative. The conserved cysteine and the conserved F or W are not part of the CDR3 here. Rows may omit the clone size; those that give it use once, few, many or a size class.

few | TRBJ2-2 | TRBV7-9 | 13 | SSSLLAVNTGELF
- | TRBJ1-4 | TRBV28 | 10 | ATTDREEKLF
- | TRBJ2-7 | TRBV5-1 | 13 | ASSFTAGASYEQY
- | TRBJ2-5 | TRBV19 | 11 | ASTPTGQETQY
- | TRBJ2-7 | TRBV27 | 9 | ATGGVAEQY
once | TRBJ1-6 | TRBV19 | 12 | ASRSTGGYSPLH
- | TRBJ1-1 | TRBV5-4 | 9 | ASSQGSEAF
- | TRBJ1-1 | TRBV5-1 | 12 | ASSPFQQGTEAF
- | TRBJ2-7 | TRBV10-1 | 12 | ASSEAGEGYEQY
- | TRBJ2-5 | TRBV19 | 12 | ASSLKQGQETQY
- | TRBJ2-7 | TRBV7-9 | 12 | ASSPSGTSYEQY
- | TRBJ2-3 | TRBV11-1 | 15 | ASSQYQLATSTDTQY
- | TRBJ2-7 | TRBV5-6 | 11 | ASSLWGGREQY
- | TRBJ2-1 | TRBV5-1 | 13 | ASSQLREAYNEQF
- | TRBJ1-1 | TRBV7-6 | 16 | ASSLDRNVPTVRTEAF
- | - | TRBV27 | 12 | ASSLPGQCYEQY
few | TRBJ2-1 | TRBV5-1 | 11 | ASSSAEYNEQF
- | TRBJ2-1 | TRBV19 | 13 | ASSIIGQRYNEQF
- | TRBJ2-3 | TRBV19 | 13 | ASSKDRVSTDTQY
- | TRBJ1-2 | TRBV4-2 | 15 | ASSQDLGQRAYGGYT
- | TRBJ2-2 | TRBV27 | 10 | ASRRLAGELF
- | TRBJ2-1 | TRBV27 | 13 | ASSQGTSGKGEQF
- | TRBJ2-3 | TRBV29-1 | 12 | SVVTGQGTDTQY
- | TRBJ2-1 | TRBV27 | 12 | ASSPKTSARRSV
- | TRBJ1-1 | TRBV28 | 13 | ASSLGPGEETEAF
few | TRBJ2-7 | TRBV9 | 12 | ASSVGRYMNEQY
- | TRBJ2-6 | TRBV27 | 14 | ASGLAGGSGANGLT
- | TRBJ2-5 | TRBV18 | 12 | ASSSPGSKETQY
- | TRBJ2-5 | TRBV9 | 11 | ASSSGREETQY
- | TRBJ2-3 | TRBV7-9 | 12 | ASSLVATTDTQY
few | TRBJ2-2 | TRBV9 | 15 | ASSEAGQGAITGELF
- | TRBJ2-2 | TRBV29-1 | 13 | SVGSGATNTGELF
- | TRBJ2-1 | TRBV5-1 | 13 | ASSPRARENNEQF
- | TRBJ2-3 | TRBV4-1 | 14 | ASSHLRGYSTDTQY
- | TRBJ1-4 | TRBV7-6 | 13 | ASSLDTGGDEKLF
- | TRBJ2-6 | TRBV19 | 14 | ASSGSGDSGANVLT
- | TRBJ1-2 | TRBV9 | 11 | ASSVPPSESYT
- | TRBJ2-3 | TRBV10-2 | 13 | ASSETRGGRDTQY
- | TRBJ1-4 | TRBV18 | 13 | ASSPPTTTNEKLF
- | TRBJ1-1 | TRBV29-1 | 10 | SVERENTEAF
- | TRBJ2-7 | TRBV10-1 | 15 | ASSESASGSFSYEQY
- | TRBJ2-7 | TRBV7-6 | 15 | ASSLAGTGPLSYEQY
- | TRBJ2-3 | TRBV20-1 | 9 | SAKGLDTQY
- | TRBJ2-7 | TRBV21-1 | 15 | ASSTQEGTSGIHEQY
few | TRBJ2-1 | TRBV28 | 13 | ASSLSAGSANEQF
- | TRBJ2-3 | TRBV19 | 13 | ASSLQGSVTDTQY
- | TRBJ2-3 | TRBV7-2 | 10 | ASSLFRDTQY
- | TRBJ2-7 | TRBV5-6 | 12 | ASSPGQGLYEQY
few | TRBJ2-7 | TRBV6-1 | 13 | ASSDNYPSSYEQY
- | TRBJ2-7 | TRBV27 | 13 | ASSKLDRAAVEQY
- | TRBJ1-5 | TRBV18 | 13 | ASSAQGNSNQPQH
- | TRBJ1-5 | TRBV2 | 12 | ASSPRGRGQPQH
- | TRBJ2-3 | TRBV6-1 | 14 | ASSEKSSGEPDTQY
- | TRBJ1-2 | TRBV28 | 12 | ASSQPTGGEGYT
once | TRBJ1-1 | TRBV5-4 | 12 | ASRPDRGSTEAF
- | TRBJ2-4 | TRBV6-6 | 14 | ASRSPGGDVKNIQY
few | TRBJ1-3 | TRBV6-1 | 13 | ASSKEVESGNTIY
- | TRBJ2-6 | TRBV28 | 14 | ASSLSRVSGANVLT
- | TRBJ2-7 | TRBV18 | 9 | ASSPSEEQY
- | TRBJ2-1 | TRBV7-2 | 9 | ASSLELVQF